This entry is about one T cell receptor beta chain. Its cognate antigen is unknown. The study ran its PCR with 60 Vbeta and 13 Jbeta primers. The assay was immunoSEQ multiplex PCR, and TCRdb's table has in-frame clones only and misses some. The sample includes fewer than 110,000 clones, 65% to 85% of them seen just once. The V gene lost 5 bases and the J gene lost 9 bases, with 8 bases spanning the gap. CDR3 length: 11 residues. CDR1 and CDR2 (germline): MDHEN, SYDVKM. This record comes from a study of cytomegalovirus exposure and HLA in healthy donors. Study-wide results and limits: As a later analysis revealed, the rate of TCR association differed by HLA locus, with DRB1 most and HLA-C fewest. 87-base-pair reads could not separate some V segments, including TRBV6-2 and TRBV6-3. Confirmation was obtained in vitro that a few CMV-associated chains are specific for CMV antigens.

The sequence came from a man aged 25-45 years in good health and CMV-seronegative. Sequencing used PBMCs. The V gene is TRBV28, the J gene TRBJ2-1, with D unresolved. CDR3 sequence reads: CASSPRVEQFF. Written as DNA, the CDR3 is TGTGCCAGCAGTCCCCGTGTTGAGCAGTTCTTC. The variable domain in full, with the rest retrieved from reference TRBV28 and TRBJ2-1, is DVKVTQSSRYLVKRTGEKVFLECVQDMDHENMFWYRQDPGLGLRLIYFSYDVKMKEKGDIPEGYSVSREKKERFSLILESASTNQTSMYLCASSPRVEQFFGPGTRLTVL.